Listed below are T cell receptor beta chains from one sample, sequenced in a study of cytomegalovirus exposure and HLA in healthy donors. Using immunoSEQ multiplex PCR, the repertoire was profiled, and TCRdb retains in-frame clones only, with some absent. The data contain about 110,000 clones, 79% of them singletons. The source material was PBMCs. The receptors shown here come from a woman between 18 and 29 years old in good health and CMV-seropositive. Both conserved end residues are part of each CDR3. D genes are given only for firm matches. Some rows mark clone size as missing; the rest say once, few, many or name a class of expanded clone.

cdr3_aa: CASTRGQGSLLNTIYF
cdr3_nt: TGTGCCAGCACCAGAGGACAGGGCTCCCTGTTAAACACCATATATTTT
j_call: TRBJ1-3
d_call: TRBD1
clone_size: NA
v_call: TRBV2

cdr3_aa: CASSPGADTQYF
cdr3_nt: TGTGCCAGCAGCCCAGGGGCGGATACGCAGTATTTT
j_call: TRBJ2-3
d_call: NA
clone_size: once
v_call: TRBV2

cdr3_aa: CASSESPAGGNEQFF
cdr3_nt: TGCGCCAGCAGTGAGTCGCCCGCAGGGGGGAATGAGCAGTTCTTC
j_call: TRBJ2-1
d_call: NA
clone_size: NA
v_call: TRBV10-1

cdr3_aa: CASSLLQDSAYEQYF
cdr3_nt: TGTGCCAGCAGCTTGCTGCAGGACAGTGCCTACGAGCAGTACTTC
j_call: TRBJ2-7
d_call: NA
clone_size: NA
v_call: TRBV5-4

cdr3_aa: CASSLLAGTSGETQYF
cdr3_nt: TGTGCCAGCAGCTTGCTGGCCGGGACTAGCGGGGAGACCCAGTACTTC
j_call: TRBJ2-5
d_call: TRBD2
clone_size: NA
v_call: TRBV5-4

cdr3_aa: CASSVLSGRTNEQFF
cdr3_nt: TGTGCCAGCAGTGTTCTTAGCGGGAGGACCAATGAGCAGTTCTTC
j_call: TRBJ2-1
d_call: TRBD2
clone_size: NA
v_call: TRBV2

cdr3_aa: CASSPPTGNYGYTF
cdr3_nt: TGTGCCAGCTCACCACCGACCGGGAACTATGGCTACACCTTC
j_call: TRBJ1-2
d_call: NA
clone_size: NA
v_call: TRBV18

cdr3_aa: CASSWTVSNTGELFF
cdr3_nt: TGTGCCAGCAGTTGGACTGTTTCGAACACCGGGGAGCTGTTTTTT
j_call: TRBJ2-2
d_call: NA
clone_size: NA
v_call: TRBV6-1

cdr3_aa: CAISDPKNTEAFF
cdr3_nt: TGTGCCATCAGTGATCCCAAGAACACTGAAGCTTTCTTT
j_call: TRBJ1-1
d_call: NA
clone_size: once
v_call: TRBV10-3

cdr3_aa: CAWRSSGYYNEQFF
cdr3_nt: TGTGCCTGGAGGTCTAGCGGATACTACAATGAGCAGTTCTTC
j_call: TRBJ2-1
d_call: TRBD2
clone_size: NA
v_call: TRBV30

cdr3_aa: CASSEGATNEKLFF
cdr3_nt: TGTGCCAGCAGTGAAGGAGCAACTAATGAAAAACTGTTTTTT
j_call: TRBJ1-4
d_call: NA
clone_size: once
v_call: TRBV6-1

cdr3_aa: CASSQQYTDTQYF
cdr3_nt: TGTGCCAGCAGCCAACAGTACACAGATACGCAGTATTTT
j_call: TRBJ2-3
d_call: NA
clone_size: NA
v_call: TRBV7-9

cdr3_aa: CASSVSPGEPPTEAFF
cdr3_nt: TGTGCCAGCAGCGTATCCCCTGGGGAGCCGCCCACTGAAGCTTTCTTT
j_call: TRBJ1-1
d_call: NA
clone_size: NA
v_call: TRBV9

cdr3_aa: CASSHRITGLSYEQYF
cdr3_nt: TGTGCCAGCAGCCACAGGATAACGGGACTTTCCTACGAGCAGTACTTC
j_call: TRBJ2-7
d_call: NA
clone_size: NA
v_call: TRBV5-6

cdr3_aa: CASSPGDRGFMNEQFF
cdr3_nt: TGTGCCAGCAGCCCGGGGGACAGGGGCTTTATGAATGAGCAGTTCTTC
j_call: TRBJ2-1
d_call: TRBD1
clone_size: NA
v_call: TRBV5-6

cdr3_aa: CASSSPTSANEQFF
cdr3_nt: TGCGCCAGCAGCTCCCCGACTAGCGCGAATGAGCAGTTCTTC
j_call: TRBJ2-1
d_call: TRBD2
clone_size: NA
v_call: TRBV5-1

cdr3_aa: CASSLVLAGSYEQYF
cdr3_nt: TGTGCCAGCAGCTTGGTACTAGCGGGGTCCTACGAGCAGTACTTC
j_call: TRBJ2-7
d_call: TRBD2
clone_size: NA
v_call: TRBV5-4

cdr3_aa: CASRGTGDYGYTF
cdr3_nt: TGTGCCAGCAGGGGGACAGGGGACTATGGCTACACCTTC
j_call: TRBJ1-2
d_call: TRBD1
clone_size: NA
v_call: TRBV6-1

cdr3_aa: CAWSVGGRAPYGYTF
cdr3_nt: TGTGCCTGGAGTGTGGGGGGACGGGCGCCCTATGGCTACACCTTC
j_call: TRBJ1-2
d_call: NA
clone_size: NA
v_call: TRBV30

cdr3_aa: CASTHRTSRENTGELFF
cdr3_nt: TGCGCCAGCACACACCGGACTAGTCGGGAGAACACCGGGGAGCTGTTTTTT
j_call: TRBJ2-2
d_call: TRBD2
clone_size: NA
v_call: TRBV5-1

cdr3_aa: CASSVSPTSPSGANVLTF
cdr3_nt: TGTGCCAGCAGCGTATCCCCGACTTCTCCCTCTGGGGCCAACGTCCTGACTTTC
j_call: TRBJ2-6
d_call: NA
clone_size: few
v_call: TRBV9

cdr3_aa: CASSAGLAGGETQYF
cdr3_nt: TGTGCCAGCAGTGCCGGACTAGCGGGAGGAGAGACCCAGTACTTC
j_call: TRBJ2-5
d_call: TRBD2
clone_size: NA
v_call: TRBV6-4

cdr3_aa: CASSQAGVEQYF
cdr3_nt: TGTGCCAGCAGCCAAGCAGGGGTTGAGCAGTACTTC
j_call: TRBJ2-7
d_call: NA
clone_size: few
v_call: TRBV14

cdr3_aa: CASSLGTEETQYF
cdr3_nt: TGTGCCAGCAGCTTAGGGACAGAAGAGACCCAGTACTTC
j_call: TRBJ2-5
d_call: NA
clone_size: NA
v_call: TRBV7-2

cdr3_aa: CASSEFAGYTEAFF
cdr3_nt: TGTGCCAGCAGTGAATTTGCAGGCTACACTGAAGCTTTCTTT
j_call: TRBJ1-1
d_call: NA
clone_size: few
v_call: TRBV6-1

cdr3_aa: CASSVAQDSLYGYTF
cdr3_nt: TGTGCCAGCAGCGTCGCTCAGGACAGTCTCTATGGCTACACCTTC
j_call: TRBJ1-2
d_call: NA
clone_size: NA
v_call: TRBV9

cdr3_aa: CSVVDVGDTLYEQYF
cdr3_nt: TGCAGCGTTGTGGACGTAGGGGACACTCTCTACGAGCAGTACTTC
j_call: TRBJ2-7
d_call: NA
clone_size: NA
v_call: TRBV29-1

cdr3_aa: CASTQDRGASYGYTF
cdr3_nt: TGTGCCAGTACCCAAGACAGGGGCGCATCCTATGGCTACACCTTC
j_call: TRBJ1-2
d_call: TRBD1
clone_size: NA
v_call: TRBV19

cdr3_aa: CASSLLTNQPQHF
cdr3_nt: TGTGCCAGCAGTTTATTAACTAATCAGCCCCAGCATTTT
j_call: TRBJ1-5
d_call: NA
clone_size: NA
v_call: TRBV28

cdr3_aa: CASSTHLGAATNEKLFF
cdr3_nt: TGTGCCAGTAGTACCCACCTAGGGGCAGCAACTAATGAAAAACTGTTTTTT
j_call: TRBJ1-4
d_call: NA
clone_size: NA
v_call: TRBV19

cdr3_aa: CASSKTVTHNEQFF
cdr3_nt: TGTGCCAGCAGCAAGACAGTAACCCACAATGAGCAGTTCTTC
j_call: TRBJ2-1
d_call: NA
clone_size: NA
v_call: TRBV7-9

cdr3_aa: CATSRERDEQYF
cdr3_nt: TGTGCCACCAGTCGGGAGAGGGACGAGCAGTACTTC
j_call: TRBJ2-7
d_call: NA
clone_size: NA
v_call: TRBV15

cdr3_aa: CASSEADWYEQYF
cdr3_nt: TGTGCCAGCAGTGAAGCGGACTGGTACGAGCAGTACTTC
j_call: TRBJ2-7
d_call: NA
clone_size: few
v_call: TRBV6-1

cdr3_aa: CASSPRRTGGRYEQYF
cdr3_nt: TGTGCCAGCAGCCCACGGAGGACAGGGGGACGCTACGAGCAGTACTTC
j_call: TRBJ2-7
d_call: TRBD1
clone_size: NA
v_call: TRBV9

cdr3_aa: CASSEIRTVGFSGNTIYF
cdr3_nt: TGTGCCAGCAGTGAAATTCGGACAGTTGGGTTCTCTGGAAACACCATATATTTT
j_call: TRBJ1-3
d_call: NA
clone_size: NA
v_call: TRBV6-1

cdr3_aa: CASSGLAGGRTYEQYF
cdr3_nt: TGTGCCAGCAGCGGACTAGCGGGAGGGAGAACCTACGAGCAGTACTTC
j_call: TRBJ2-7
d_call: TRBD2
clone_size: NA
v_call: TRBV2

cdr3_aa: CASSVKREMESDEQFF
cdr3_nt: TGTGCCAGCAGCGTCAAGCGGGAGATGGAGTCCGATGAGCAGTTCTTC
j_call: TRBJ2-1
d_call: TRBD2
clone_size: few
v_call: TRBV9

cdr3_aa: CASSATSGRHNEQFF
cdr3_nt: TGCGCCAGCAGCGCGACTAGCGGGAGGCACAATGAGCAGTTCTTC
j_call: TRBJ2-1
d_call: TRBD2
clone_size: NA
v_call: TRBV5-1

cdr3_aa: CASSLRKQSYGYTF
cdr3_nt: TGTGCCAGCAGCTTGAGGAAGCAAAGCTATGGCTACACCTTC
j_call: TRBJ1-2
d_call: NA
clone_size: NA
v_call: TRBV7-2

cdr3_aa: CASSLQGNGETQYF
cdr3_nt: TGTGCCAGCAGCTTACAGGGGAATGGAGAGACCCAGTACTTC
j_call: TRBJ2-5
d_call: NA
clone_size: few
v_call: TRBV7-9

cdr3_aa: CASRQGQGYTGELFF
cdr3_nt: TGCGCCAGCAGACAGGGACAGGGGTACACCGGGGAGCTGTTTTTT
j_call: TRBJ2-2
d_call: TRBD1
clone_size: NA
v_call: TRBV4-1

cdr3_aa: CASSSGTGNGYTF
cdr3_nt: TGCGCCAGCAGTTCCGGGACAGGGAACGGCTACACCTTC
j_call: TRBJ1-2
d_call: TRBD1
clone_size: NA
v_call: TRBV10-1

cdr3_aa: CASSLLGAGDTDTQYF
cdr3_nt: TGTGCCAGCAGCCTTCTCGGAGCGGGAGACACAGATACGCAGTATTTT
j_call: TRBJ2-3
d_call: TRBD2
clone_size: NA
v_call: TRBV27

cdr3_aa: CTSSLSGTSGTPGNNEQFF
cdr3_nt: TGCACCAGCAGCCTCTCCGGGACTAGCGGGACCCCGGGGAACAATGAGCAGTTCTTC
j_call: TRBJ2-1
d_call: NA
clone_size: NA
v_call: TRBV1

cdr3_aa: CASSQADRITYEEAFF
cdr3_nt: TGTGCCAGCAGCCAAGCTGACAGGATTACTTACGAGGAAGCTTTCTTT
j_call: TRBJ1-1
d_call: NA
clone_size: NA
v_call: TRBV14

cdr3_aa: CASSPAEGREQYF
cdr3_nt: TGCGCCAGCAGCCCGGCCGAAGGGAGGGAGCAGTACTTC
j_call: TRBJ2-7
d_call: NA
clone_size: NA
v_call: TRBV5-1

cdr3_aa: CASSRQGADTEAFF
cdr3_nt: TGCGCCAGCAGCAGACAGGGGGCGGACACTGAAGCTTTCTTT
j_call: TRBJ1-1
d_call: TRBD1
clone_size: once
v_call: TRBV5-1